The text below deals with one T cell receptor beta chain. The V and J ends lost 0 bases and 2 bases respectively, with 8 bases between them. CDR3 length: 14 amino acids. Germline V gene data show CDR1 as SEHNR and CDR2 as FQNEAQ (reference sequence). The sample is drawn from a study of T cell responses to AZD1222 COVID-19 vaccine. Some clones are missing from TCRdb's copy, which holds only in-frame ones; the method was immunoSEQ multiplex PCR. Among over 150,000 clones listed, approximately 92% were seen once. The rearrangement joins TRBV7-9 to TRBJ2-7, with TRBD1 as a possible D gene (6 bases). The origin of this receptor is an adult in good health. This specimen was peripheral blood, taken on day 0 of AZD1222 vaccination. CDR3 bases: TGTGCCAGCAGCTTAGCCGGGACAACCTACGAGCAGTACTTC. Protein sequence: CASSLAGTTYEQYF.